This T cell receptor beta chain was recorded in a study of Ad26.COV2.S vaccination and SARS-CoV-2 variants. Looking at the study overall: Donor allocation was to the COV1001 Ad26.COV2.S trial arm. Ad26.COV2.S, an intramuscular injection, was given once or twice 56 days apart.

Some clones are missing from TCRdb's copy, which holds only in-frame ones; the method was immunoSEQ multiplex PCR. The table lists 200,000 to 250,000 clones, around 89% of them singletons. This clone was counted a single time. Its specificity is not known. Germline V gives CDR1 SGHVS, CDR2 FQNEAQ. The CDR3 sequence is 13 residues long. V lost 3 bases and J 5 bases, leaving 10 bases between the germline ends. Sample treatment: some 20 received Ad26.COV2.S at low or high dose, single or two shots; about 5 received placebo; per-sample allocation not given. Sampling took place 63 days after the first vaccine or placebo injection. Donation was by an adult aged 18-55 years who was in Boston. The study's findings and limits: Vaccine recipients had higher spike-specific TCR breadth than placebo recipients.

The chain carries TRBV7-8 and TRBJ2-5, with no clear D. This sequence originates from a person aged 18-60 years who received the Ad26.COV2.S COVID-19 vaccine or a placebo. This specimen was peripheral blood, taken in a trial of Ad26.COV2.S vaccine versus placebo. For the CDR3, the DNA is TGTGCCAGCAGCTTGTCCCCCTCTGAGACCCAGTACTTC. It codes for CASSLSPSETQYF. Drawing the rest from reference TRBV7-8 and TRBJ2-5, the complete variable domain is GAGVSQSPRYKVAKRGQDVALRCDPISGHVSLFWYQQALGQGPEFLTYFQNEAQLDKSGLPSDRFFAERPEGSVSTLKIQRTQQEDSAVYLCASSLSPSETQYFGPGTRLLVL.